This TCR beta chain was recovered during a study of T-cell memory formation after mild COVID-19. Overall study context: Largely, the TCR clusters proved donor specific. The study's findings and limits: The pre-infection memory compartment contained some responding clones, suggesting cross-reactive memory joined. Second-wave clones with a day 37 peak had unconfirmed SARS-CoV-2 specificity.

Constant-segment primers served in 5'RACE that generated TCR alpha and TCR beta cDNA libraries bearing sample barcodes and UMIs. MiXCR, applied by TCRdb to the 5' RACE reads, yields one record per CDR3 protein. There are 450,000 to 700,000 distinct CDR3 sequences in the sample; about 20% occur only once, and about 12% lies in the top ten. This CDR3 spans 16 amino acids. V dropped 7 bases and J dropped 4; count of bases not matched to a gene: 14. The V gene's germline CDR1 is MNHEY and CDR2 SVGAGI. This clonotype was found a few times. Antigen: not known. V and J are TRBV6-5 and TRBJ1-1, with TRBD1 identical over 8 bases. The sequenced sample consisted of PBMCs or a T cell subset sorted from them (not recorded which). This clonotype originated in an adult woman who had mild COVID-19 (a few samples of this study predate the infection). Cell type and time point are not known. CDR3 sequence: CASTGQGPGSFTEAFF. The CDR3 DNA sequence: TGTGCCAGCACCGGACAGGGTCCAGGGAGTTTCACTGAAGCTTTCTTT.